The T cell receptor (beta chain) described here comes from a study of blood T cell repertoires in COVID-19. Across the study: There were acute and convalescent COVID-19 samples, and they came from the United States, Italy and Spain. T cells, B-cell-depleted T cells, or PBMCs supplied cDNA or gDNA.

Original processing notes: Researchers report that nucleated cell counts were estimated from reference gene primer amplification. Generated by immunoSEQ multiplex PCR, the TCRdb table keeps only in-frame clones and is missing some. From that table come the V and J calls and clone size; the DNA was used to work out D and trimming. Found here are about 150,000 clones, about nine tenths of them singletons; the top ten hold around 6.3%. Points on this clone: This CDR3 is also generated by other DNA sequences in the sample.

After removal of 3 bases from V and 7 bases from J, the junction contained 4 bases not matched to a gene. Looked up from germline, CDR1 is SGHRS and CDR2 is YFSETQ. The CDR3 has 14 amino acids. Sequenced: peripheral blood. The TCR originated in a man older than 75 with acute or convalescent COVID-19. The chain joins TRBV5-1 to TRBJ1-6, with 7 bases fitting TRBD1. CDR3 DNA sequence: TGCGCCAGCAGCTCCGGGACAGAGAATTCACCCCTCCACTTT. Translated, it gives CASSSGTENSPLHF.